This entry lists 7 T cell receptor beta chains sequenced from one sample in a study of vaccination effects on CD4 cells after COVID-19. Culture proceeded for more than 8 days, and CD4+ T cells were then isolated. Here immunoSEQ multiplex PCR was the method, and the copy in TCRdb shows in-frame clones only, minus some. The sample carries about 66,000 clones, 65% to 75% recorded once. Their recognized antigens are unknown. The input for sequencing was CD4+ T cells from PBMCs cultured without peptide, taken before COVID-19 vaccination. The receptors were sampled from a human donor who had a prior SARS-CoV-2 infection.

This clone was counted between two and nine times. The chain recombines TRBV14 with TRBJ2-7; 12 bases fit TRBD1. J lost 0 bases, V lost 1 base, and 13 bases had no gene match. CDR1 and CDR2 from the germline V gene are SGHDN and FVKESK. The CDR3 is made up of 20 amino acids. The CDR3 DNA reads TGTGCCAGCAGCCAAGGGCTCTGGGACAGGGGGCGCATCCTCTCCTACGAGCAGTACTTC. It translates to CASSQGLWDRGRILSYEQYF.

The rearrangement links TRBV10-3 to TRBJ1-3; D unresolved. Looked up from germline, CDR1 is ENHRY and CDR2 is SYGVKD. The CDR3 has 13 residues. The V gene lost 10 bases and the J gene lost 4 bases, with 14 bases spanning the gap. The CDR3 coding sequence is TGTGCCACTAAGCGGCCGACGGGAAACACCATATATTTT. It yields the protein CATKRPTGNTIYF.

This chain connects TRBV7-3 to TRBJ2-6, with D possibly called TRBD1 or TRBD2 (5 bases each). CDR3 length: 18 residues. V lost 5 bases and J lost 0, with 17 bases in between. Germline loops: CDR1 SGHTA, CDR2 FQGTGA. CDR3 nucleotides: TGTGCCAGCAGCCCAGGTTCCGGGGCCGTCTCTGGGGCCAACGTCCTGACTTTC. Translation: CASSPGSGAVSGANVLTF.

V usage is TRBV18 and J usage is TRBJ1-2; maybe TRBD1 (5 bases). The CDR3 consists of 13 residues. Trimming left V 1 base short and J 7 bases short, with 10 bases between. From germline, CDR1 is KGHSH and CDR2 LQKENI. CDR3 sequence reads: CASSPRGVIGYTF. In DNA, the CDR3 is TGTGCCAGCTCACCACGGGGGGTTATTGGCTACACCTTC.

The chain carries TRBV5-1 and TRBJ2-7; 9 nucleotides line up with TRBD1. With V trimmed by 1 base and J by 2 bases, 4 bases remained unmatched. Germline loops: CDR1 SGHRS, CDR2 YFSETQ. The CDR3 spans 15 residues. CDR3 loop: CASSLNRGPTYEQYF. The CDR3 coding sequence is TGCGCCAGCAGCTTGAACAGGGGGCCCACCTACGAGCAGTACTTC.

The CDR3, as DNA: TGTGCCAGCAGCAGAAACAGGGTAGATACGCAGTATTTT. The encoded protein is CASSRNRVDTQYF. The J gene is TRBJ2-3, the V gene TRBV5-4; D perhaps matches TRBD1 (6 bases). Germline V lookup: CDR1 SGHNT, CDR2 YYREEE (reference sequence). V lost 4 bases, J lost 5 bases, and 11 bases lay in between. This CDR3 comprises 13 residues.

V and J are TRBV5-1 and TRBJ2-3, with 8 bases matching TRBD2. Trimming removed 4 bases from V and 1 base from J; junction bases left unmatched: 2. The length of the CDR3 is 14 residues. The germline CDR1 and CDR2 sequences are SGHRS and YFSETQ. The DNA for the CDR3 is TGCGCCAGCAGCGGTAGCGGGGGCACAGATACGCAGTATTTT. The encoded protein is CASSGSGGTDTQYF. Variable domain in full (rest from reference TRBV5-1 and TRBJ2-3): KAGVTQTPRYLIKTRGQQVTLSCSPISGHRSVSWYQQTPGQGLQFLFEYFSETQRNKGNFPGRFSGRQFSNSRSEMNVSTLELGDSALYLCASSGSGGTDTQYFGPGTRLTVL.